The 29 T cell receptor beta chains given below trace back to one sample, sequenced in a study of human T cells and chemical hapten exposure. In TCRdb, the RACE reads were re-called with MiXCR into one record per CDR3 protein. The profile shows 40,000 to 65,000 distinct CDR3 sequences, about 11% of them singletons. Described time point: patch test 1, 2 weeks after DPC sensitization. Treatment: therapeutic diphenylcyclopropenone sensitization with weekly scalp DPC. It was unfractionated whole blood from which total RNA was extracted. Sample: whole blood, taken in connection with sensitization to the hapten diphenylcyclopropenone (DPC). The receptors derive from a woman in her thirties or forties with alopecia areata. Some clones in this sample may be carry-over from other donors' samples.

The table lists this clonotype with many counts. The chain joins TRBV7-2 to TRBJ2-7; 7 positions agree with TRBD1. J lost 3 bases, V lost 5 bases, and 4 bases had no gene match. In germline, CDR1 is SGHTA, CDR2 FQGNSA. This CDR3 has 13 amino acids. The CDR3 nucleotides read TGTGCCAGCAGCCGGGACAGATACTACGAGCAGTACTTC. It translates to CASSRDRYYEQYF.

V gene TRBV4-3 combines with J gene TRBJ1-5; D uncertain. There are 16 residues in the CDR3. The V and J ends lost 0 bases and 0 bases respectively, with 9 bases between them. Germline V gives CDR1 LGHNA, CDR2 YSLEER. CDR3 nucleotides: TGCGCCAGCAGCCAAGATACGGGCCTTAGCAATCAGCCCCAGCATTTT. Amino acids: CASSQDTGLSNQPQHF.

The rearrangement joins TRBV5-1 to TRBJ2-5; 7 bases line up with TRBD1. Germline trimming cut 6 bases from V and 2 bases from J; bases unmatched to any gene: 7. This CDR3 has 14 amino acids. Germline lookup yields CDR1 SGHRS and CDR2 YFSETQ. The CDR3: CASTRQGLQETQYF. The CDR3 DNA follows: TGCGCCAGCACCCGACAGGGTTTACAAGAGACCCAGTACTTC.

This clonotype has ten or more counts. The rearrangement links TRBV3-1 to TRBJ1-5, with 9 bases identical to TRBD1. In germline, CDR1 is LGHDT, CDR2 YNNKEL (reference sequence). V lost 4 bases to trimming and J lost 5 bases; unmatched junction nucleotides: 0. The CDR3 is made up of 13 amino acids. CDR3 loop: CASSRQGDQPQHF. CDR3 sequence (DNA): TGTGCCAGCAGCCGACAGGGGGATCAGCCCCAGCATTTT.

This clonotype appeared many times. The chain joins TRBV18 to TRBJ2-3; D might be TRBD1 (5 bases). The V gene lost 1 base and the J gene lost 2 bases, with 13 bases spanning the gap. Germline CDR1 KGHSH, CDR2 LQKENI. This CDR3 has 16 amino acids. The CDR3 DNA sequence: TGTGCCAGCTCACCACAGGCAGGGATGTACACAGATACGCAGTATTTT. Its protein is CASSPQAGMYTDTQYF.

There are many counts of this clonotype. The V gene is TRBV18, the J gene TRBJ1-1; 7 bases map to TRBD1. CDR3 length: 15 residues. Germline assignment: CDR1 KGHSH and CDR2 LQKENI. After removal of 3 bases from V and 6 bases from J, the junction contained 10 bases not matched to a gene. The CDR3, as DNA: TGTGCCAGCTCACCCGGGACAGCCCGGGGCGCTGAAGCTTTCTTT. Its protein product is CASSPGTARGAEAFF.

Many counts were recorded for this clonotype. CDR3 protein: CASSSQGNYGYTF. In DNA form, the CDR3 reads TGTGCCAGCAGTTCCCAGGGGAACTATGGCTACACCTTC. V gene TRBV6-6 combines with J gene TRBJ1-2; weak D call: TRBD1 (6 bases). The CDR3 runs to 13 residues. CDR1 is MNHNY, CDR2 SVGAGI, per germline (reference sequence). Trimming left V 4 bases short and J 2 bases short, with 8 bases between.

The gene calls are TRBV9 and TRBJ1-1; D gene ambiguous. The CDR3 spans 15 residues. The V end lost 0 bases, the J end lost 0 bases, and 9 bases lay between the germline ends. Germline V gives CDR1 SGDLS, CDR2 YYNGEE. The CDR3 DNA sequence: TGTGCCAGCAGCGTAGACGGAGTACTGAACACTGAAGCTTTCTTT. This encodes CASSVDGVLNTEAFF.

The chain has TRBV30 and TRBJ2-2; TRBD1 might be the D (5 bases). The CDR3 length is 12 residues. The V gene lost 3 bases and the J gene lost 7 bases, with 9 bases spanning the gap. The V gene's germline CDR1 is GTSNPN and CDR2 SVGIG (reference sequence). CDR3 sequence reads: CAWSPGNGELFF. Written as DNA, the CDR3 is TGTGCCTGGAGCCCAGGGAACGGGGAGCTGTTTTTT.

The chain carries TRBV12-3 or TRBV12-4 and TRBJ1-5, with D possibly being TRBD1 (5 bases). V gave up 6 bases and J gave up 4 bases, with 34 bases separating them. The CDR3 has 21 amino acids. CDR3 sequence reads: CASSSLGRGAFVAGLNQPQHF. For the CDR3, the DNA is TGTGCCAGCAGCTCCTTAGGTAGGGGAGCCTTCGTGGCGGGCTTAAATCAGCCCCAGCATTTT.

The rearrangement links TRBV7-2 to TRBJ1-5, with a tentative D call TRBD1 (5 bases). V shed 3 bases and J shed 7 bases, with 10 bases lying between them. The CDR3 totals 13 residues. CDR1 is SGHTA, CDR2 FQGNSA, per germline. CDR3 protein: CASSFSREQPQHF. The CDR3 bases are TGTGCCAGCAGCTTTAGCAGGGAACAGCCCCAGCATTTT. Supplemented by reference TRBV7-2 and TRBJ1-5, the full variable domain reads GAGVSQSPSNKVTEKGKDVELRCDPISGHTALYWYRQSLGQGLEFLIYFQGNSAPDKSGLPSDRFSAERTGGSVSTLTIQRTQQEDSAVYLCASSFSREQPQHFGDGTRLSIL.

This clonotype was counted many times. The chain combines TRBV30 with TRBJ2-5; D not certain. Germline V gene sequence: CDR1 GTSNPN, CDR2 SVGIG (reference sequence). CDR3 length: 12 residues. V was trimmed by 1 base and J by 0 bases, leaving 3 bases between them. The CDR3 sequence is CAWSAYQETQYF. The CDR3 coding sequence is TGTGCCTGGAGTGCCTACCAAGAGACCCAGTACTTC.

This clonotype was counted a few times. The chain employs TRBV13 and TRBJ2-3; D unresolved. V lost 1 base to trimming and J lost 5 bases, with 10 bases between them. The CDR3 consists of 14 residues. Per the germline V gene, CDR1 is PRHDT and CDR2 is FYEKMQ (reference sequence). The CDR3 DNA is TGTGCCAGCAGCTTAGTCAGTAACATAGATACGCAGTATTTT. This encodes CASSLVSNIDTQYF.

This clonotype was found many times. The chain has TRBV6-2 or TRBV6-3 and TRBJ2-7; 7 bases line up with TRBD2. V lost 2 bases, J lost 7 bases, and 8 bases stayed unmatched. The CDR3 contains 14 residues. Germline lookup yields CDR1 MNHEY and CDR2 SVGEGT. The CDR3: CASSYRGRTGEQYF. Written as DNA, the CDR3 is TGTGCCAGCAGTTACCGCGGGAGAACGGGTGAGCAGTACTTC.

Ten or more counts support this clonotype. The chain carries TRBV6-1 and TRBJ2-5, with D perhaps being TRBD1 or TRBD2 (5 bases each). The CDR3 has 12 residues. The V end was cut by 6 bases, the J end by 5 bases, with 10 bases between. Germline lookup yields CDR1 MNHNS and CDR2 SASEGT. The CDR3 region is CASSSGGETQYF. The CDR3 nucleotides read TGTGCCAGCAGCAGTGGGGGTGAGACCCAGTACTTC.

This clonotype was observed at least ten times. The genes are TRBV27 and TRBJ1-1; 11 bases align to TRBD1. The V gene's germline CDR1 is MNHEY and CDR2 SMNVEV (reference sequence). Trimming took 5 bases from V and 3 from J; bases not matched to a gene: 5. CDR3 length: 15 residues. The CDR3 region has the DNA TGTGCCAGCAGTCCAGGACAGGGGGCCTACACTGAAGCTTTCTTT. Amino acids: CASSPGQGAYTEAFF.

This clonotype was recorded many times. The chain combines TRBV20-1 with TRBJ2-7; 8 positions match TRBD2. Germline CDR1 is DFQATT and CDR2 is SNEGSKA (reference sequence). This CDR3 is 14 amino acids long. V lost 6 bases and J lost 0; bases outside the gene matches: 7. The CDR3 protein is CSAPTSESSYEQYF. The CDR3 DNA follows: TGCAGTGCCCCGACTAGCGAGAGCTCCTACGAGCAGTACTTC.

Here the CDR3 reads CASSGTTAGTGLADTQYF. The CDR3 DNA sequence: TGTGCCAGCAGTGGGACGACGGCGGGGACAGGGCTGGCAGATACGCAGTATTTT. This chain links TRBV6-1 with TRBJ2-3; 9 nucleotides line up with TRBD1. In germline, CDR1 is MNHNS, CDR2 SASEGT. Trimming at V came to 4 bases and at J to 4 bases, leaving 15 bases not matched to a gene. The CDR3 extends over 18 amino acids.

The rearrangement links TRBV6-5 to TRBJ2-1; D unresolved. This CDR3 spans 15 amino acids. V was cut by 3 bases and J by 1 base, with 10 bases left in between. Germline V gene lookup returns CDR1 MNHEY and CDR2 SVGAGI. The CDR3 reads CASSYISGSYNEQFF. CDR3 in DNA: TGTGCCAGCAGTTATATTAGTGGGTCCTACAATGAGCAGTTCTTC.

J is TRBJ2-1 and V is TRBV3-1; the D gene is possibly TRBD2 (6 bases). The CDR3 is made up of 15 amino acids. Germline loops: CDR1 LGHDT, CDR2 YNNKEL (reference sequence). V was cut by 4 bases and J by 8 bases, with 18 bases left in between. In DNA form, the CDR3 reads TGTGCCAGCAGCCCAACCGGCCGGGAGTGGGATGAGCAGTTCTTC. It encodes CASSPTGREWDEQFF.

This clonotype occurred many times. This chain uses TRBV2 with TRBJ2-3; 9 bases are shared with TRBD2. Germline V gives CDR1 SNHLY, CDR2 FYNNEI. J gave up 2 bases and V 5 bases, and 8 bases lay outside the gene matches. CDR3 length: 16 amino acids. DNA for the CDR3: TGTGCCAGCAGTTTTCAAGCGGGGGGACCCACAGATACGCAGTATTTT. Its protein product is CASSFQAGGPTDTQYF.

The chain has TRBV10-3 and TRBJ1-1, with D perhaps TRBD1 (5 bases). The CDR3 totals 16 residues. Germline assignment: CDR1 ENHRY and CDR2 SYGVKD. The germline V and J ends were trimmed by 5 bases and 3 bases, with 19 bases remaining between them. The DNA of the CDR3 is TGTGCCATCAGTACGGGCCCAGGGTCGGGGTACACTGAAGCTTTCTTT. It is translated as CAISTGPGSGYTEAFF.

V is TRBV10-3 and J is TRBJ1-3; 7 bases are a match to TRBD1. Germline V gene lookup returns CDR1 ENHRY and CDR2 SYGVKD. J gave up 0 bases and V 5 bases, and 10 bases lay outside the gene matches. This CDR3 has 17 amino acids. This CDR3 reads CAISKQGPQSSGNTIYF. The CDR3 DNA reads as TGTGCCATCAGTAAACAGGGGCCGCAGAGCTCTGGAAACACCATATATTTT.

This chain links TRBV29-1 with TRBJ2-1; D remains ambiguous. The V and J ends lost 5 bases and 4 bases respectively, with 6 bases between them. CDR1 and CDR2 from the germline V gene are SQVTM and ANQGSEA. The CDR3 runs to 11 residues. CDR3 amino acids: CSVLRYNEQFF. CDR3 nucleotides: TGCAGCGTTCTAAGGTACAATGAGCAGTTCTTC.

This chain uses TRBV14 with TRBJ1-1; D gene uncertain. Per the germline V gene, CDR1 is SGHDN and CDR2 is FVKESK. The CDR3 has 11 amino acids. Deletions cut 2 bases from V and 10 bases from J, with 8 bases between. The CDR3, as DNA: TGTGCCAGCAGCCAACCAGCCGGAGCTTTCTTT. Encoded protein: CASSQPAGAFF.

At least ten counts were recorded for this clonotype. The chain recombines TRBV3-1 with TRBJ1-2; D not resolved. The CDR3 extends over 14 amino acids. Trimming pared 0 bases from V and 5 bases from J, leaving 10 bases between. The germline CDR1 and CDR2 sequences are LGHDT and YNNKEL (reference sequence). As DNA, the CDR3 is TGTGCCAGCAGCCAAGAAGGCCAGACGTATGGCTACACCTTC. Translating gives CASSQEGQTYGYTF.

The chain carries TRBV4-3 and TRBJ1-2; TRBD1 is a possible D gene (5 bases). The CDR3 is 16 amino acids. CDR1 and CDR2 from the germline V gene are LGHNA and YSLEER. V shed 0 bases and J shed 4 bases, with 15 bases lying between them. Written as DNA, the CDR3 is TGCGCCAGCAGCCAAGATCTTACGGGGGAGGCCTATGGCTACACCTTC. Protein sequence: CASSQDLTGEAYGYTF.

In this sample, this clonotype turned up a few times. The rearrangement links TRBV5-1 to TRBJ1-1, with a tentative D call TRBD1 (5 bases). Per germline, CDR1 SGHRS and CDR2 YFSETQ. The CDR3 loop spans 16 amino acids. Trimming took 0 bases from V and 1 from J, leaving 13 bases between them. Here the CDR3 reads CASSLGALGPNTEAFF. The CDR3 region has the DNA TGCGCCAGCAGCTTGGGGGCTTTGGGGCCGAACACTGAAGCTTTCTTT. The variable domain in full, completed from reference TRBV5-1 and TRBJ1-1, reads KAGVTQTPRYLIKTRGQQVTLSCSPISGHRSVSWYQQTPGQGLQFLFEYFSETQRNKGNFPGRFSGRQFSNSRSEMNVSTLELGDSALYLCASSLGALGPNTEAFFGQGTRLTVV.

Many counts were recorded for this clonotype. The CDR3 DNA reads as TGTGCCAGCTGCTGGGGCGGTAATGAAAAACTGTTTTTT. Translated, it gives CASCWGGNEKLFF. This rearrangement joins TRBV28 to TRBJ1-4, with a tentative D call TRBD1 (5 bases). CDR3 size: 13 residues. V was clipped by 8 bases and J by 4 bases, with 11 bases between them. The germline V gene has CDR1 MDHEN and CDR2 SYDVKM.